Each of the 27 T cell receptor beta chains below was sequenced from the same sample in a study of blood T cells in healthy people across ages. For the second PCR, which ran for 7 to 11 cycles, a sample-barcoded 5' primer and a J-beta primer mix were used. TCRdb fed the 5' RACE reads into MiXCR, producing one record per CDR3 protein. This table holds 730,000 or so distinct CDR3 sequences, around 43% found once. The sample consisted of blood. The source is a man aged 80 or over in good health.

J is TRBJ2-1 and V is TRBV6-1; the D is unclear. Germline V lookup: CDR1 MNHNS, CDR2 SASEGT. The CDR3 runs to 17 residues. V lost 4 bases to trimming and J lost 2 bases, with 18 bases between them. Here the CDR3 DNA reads TGTGCCAGCAGTGGCCTCGGACGGCCCCTAACCTACAATGAGCAGTTCTTC. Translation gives CASSGLGRPLTYNEQFF.

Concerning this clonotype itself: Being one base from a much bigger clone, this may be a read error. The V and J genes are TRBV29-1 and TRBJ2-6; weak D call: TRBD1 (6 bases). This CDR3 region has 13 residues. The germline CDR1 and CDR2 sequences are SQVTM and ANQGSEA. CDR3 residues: CSVNRAGASVLTF. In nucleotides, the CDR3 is TGCAGCGTTAACAGGGCCGGGGCCAGCGTCCTGACTTTC. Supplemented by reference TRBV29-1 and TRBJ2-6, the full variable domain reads SAVISQKPSRDICQRGTSLTIQCQVDSQVTMMFWYRQQPGQSLTLIATANQGSEATYESGFVIDKFPISRPNLTFSTLTVSNMSPEDSSIYLCSVNRAGASVLTFGAGSRLTVL.

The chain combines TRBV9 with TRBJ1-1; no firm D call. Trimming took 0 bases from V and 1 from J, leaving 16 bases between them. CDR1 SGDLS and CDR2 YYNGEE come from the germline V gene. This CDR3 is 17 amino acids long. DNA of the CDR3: TGTGCCAGCAGCGTAGAATATGGGGTAGAGGCGAACACTGAAGCTTTCTTT. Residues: CASSVEYGVEANTEAFF.

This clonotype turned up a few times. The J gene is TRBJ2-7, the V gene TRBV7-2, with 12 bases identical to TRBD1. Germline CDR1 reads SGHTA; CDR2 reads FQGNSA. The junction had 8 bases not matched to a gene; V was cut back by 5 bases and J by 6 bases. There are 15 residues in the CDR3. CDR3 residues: CASSNRDRGRTEQYF. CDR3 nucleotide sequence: TGTGCCAGCAGCAACCGGGACAGGGGGCGCACCGAGCAGTACTTC.

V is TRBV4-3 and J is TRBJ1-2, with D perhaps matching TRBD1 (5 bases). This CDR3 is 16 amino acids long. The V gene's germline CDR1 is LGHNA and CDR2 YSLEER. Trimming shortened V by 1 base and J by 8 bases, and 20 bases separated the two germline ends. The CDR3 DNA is TGCGCCAGCAGCCAAGCATTTTGGCCGGGACCGGGCGGCTACACCTTC. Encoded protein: CASSQAFWPGPGGYTF.

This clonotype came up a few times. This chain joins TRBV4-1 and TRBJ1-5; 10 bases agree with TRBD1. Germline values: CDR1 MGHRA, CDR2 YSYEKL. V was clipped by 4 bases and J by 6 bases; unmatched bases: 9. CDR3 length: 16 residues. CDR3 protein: CASSRGLGQGSQPQHF. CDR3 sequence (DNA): TGCGCCAGCAGCCGAGGACTGGGACAGGGGAGTCAGCCCCAGCATTTT.

CDR3 in amino acids: CSARDGQGVVGGYTF. DNA for the CDR3: TGCAGTGCTAGAGACGGACAGGGAGTTGTAGGGGGCTACACCTTC. The V and J genes are TRBV20-1 and TRBJ1-2, with TRBD1 identical over 8 bases. The V and J ends lost 0 bases and 8 bases, in that order; junction bases with no gene match: 11. Per germline, CDR1 DFQATT and CDR2 SNEGSKA (reference sequence). This CDR3 contains 15 residues.

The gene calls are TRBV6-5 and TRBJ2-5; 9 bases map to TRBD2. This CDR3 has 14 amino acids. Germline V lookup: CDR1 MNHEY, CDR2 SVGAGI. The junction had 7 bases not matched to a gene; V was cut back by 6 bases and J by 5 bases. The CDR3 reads CASRPAGGEETQYF. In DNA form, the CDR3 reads TGTGCCAGCAGGCCAGCGGGAGGAGAGGAGACCCAGTACTTC.

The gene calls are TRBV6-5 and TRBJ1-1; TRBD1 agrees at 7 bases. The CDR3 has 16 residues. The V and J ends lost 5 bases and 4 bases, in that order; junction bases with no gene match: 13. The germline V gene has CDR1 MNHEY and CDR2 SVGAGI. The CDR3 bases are TGTGCCAGCAGTCCTCCTAAACAGGGGAAGGTCACTGAAGCTTTCTTT. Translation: CASSPPKQGKVTEAFF.

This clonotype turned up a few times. CDR3 DNA: TGTGCCAGCAGTTGGAGTAGCGGGAGTTCAGATACGCAGTATTTT. Protein product: CASSWSSGSSDTQYF. The genes are TRBV28 and TRBJ2-3, with TRBD2 matching over 9 bases. J gave up 4 bases and V 4 bases, and 6 bases lay outside the gene matches. The CDR3 consists of 15 residues. The germline V gene has CDR1 MDHEN and CDR2 SYDVKM. The full variable domain, in which reference TRBV28 and TRBJ2-3 provide the parts outside the CDR3, is DVKVTQSSRYLVKRTGEKVFLECVQDMDHENMFWYRQDPGLGLRLIYFSYDVKMKEKGDIPEGYSVSREKKERFSLILESASTNQTSMYLCASSWSSGSSDTQYFGPGTRLTVL.

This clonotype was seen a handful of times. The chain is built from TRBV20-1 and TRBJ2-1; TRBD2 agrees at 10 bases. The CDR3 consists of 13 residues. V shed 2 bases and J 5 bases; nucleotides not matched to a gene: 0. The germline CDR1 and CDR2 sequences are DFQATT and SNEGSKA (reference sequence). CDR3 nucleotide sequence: TGCAGTGCTAGACTAGCGGGAGACAATGAGCAGTTCTTC. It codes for CSARLAGDNEQFF.

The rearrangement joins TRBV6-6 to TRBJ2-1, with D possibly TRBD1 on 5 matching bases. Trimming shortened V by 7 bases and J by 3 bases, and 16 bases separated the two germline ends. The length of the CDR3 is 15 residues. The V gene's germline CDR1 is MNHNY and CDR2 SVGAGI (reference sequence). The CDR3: CASTLTGGVYNEQFF. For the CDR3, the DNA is TGTGCCAGCACTTTAACAGGCGGTGTCTACAATGAGCAGTTCTTC.

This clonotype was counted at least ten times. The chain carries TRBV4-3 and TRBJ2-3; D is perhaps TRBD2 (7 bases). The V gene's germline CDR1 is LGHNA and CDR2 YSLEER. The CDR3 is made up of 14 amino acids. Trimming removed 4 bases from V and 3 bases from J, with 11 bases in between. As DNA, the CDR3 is TGCGCCAGCAGCCGGGGGGGGCGGACAGATACGCAGTATTTT. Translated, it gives CASSRGGRTDTQYF.

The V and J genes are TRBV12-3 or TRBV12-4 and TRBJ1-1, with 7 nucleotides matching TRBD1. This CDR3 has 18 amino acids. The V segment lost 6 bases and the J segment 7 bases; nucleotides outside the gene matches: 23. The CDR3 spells CASRPRGTGARGVREAFF. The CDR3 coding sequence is TGTGCCAGCAGACCACGGGGAACAGGGGCCCGGGGGGTACGTGAAGCTTTCTTT.

CDR3 protein: CASSRPVGDRGQETQYF. The CDR3 bases are TGTGCCAGCAGCCGCCCGGTTGGGGACAGGGGCCAAGAGACCCAGTACTTC. J is TRBJ2-5 and V is TRBV7-9; TRBD1 matches at 10 bases. With V trimmed by 5 bases and J by 1 base, 10 bases remained unmatched. The germline V gene encodes CDR1 SEHNR and CDR2 FQNEAQ (reference sequence). CDR3 size: 17 residues. Full variable domain (missing parts from reference TRBV7-9 and TRBJ2-5): DTGVSQNPRHKITKRGQNVTFRCDPISEHNRLYWYRQTLGQGPEFLTYFQNEAQLEKSRLLSDRFSAERPKGSFSTLEIQRTEQGDSAMYLCASSRPVGDRGQETQYFGPGTRLLVL.

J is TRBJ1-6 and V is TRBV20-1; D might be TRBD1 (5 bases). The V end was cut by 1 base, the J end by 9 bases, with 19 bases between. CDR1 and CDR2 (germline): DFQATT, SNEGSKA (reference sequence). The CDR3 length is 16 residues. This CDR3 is CSARVRRGGSGSPLHF. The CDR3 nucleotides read TGCAGTGCTAGAGTAAGGCGGGGGGGGTCTGGTTCACCCCTCCACTTT.

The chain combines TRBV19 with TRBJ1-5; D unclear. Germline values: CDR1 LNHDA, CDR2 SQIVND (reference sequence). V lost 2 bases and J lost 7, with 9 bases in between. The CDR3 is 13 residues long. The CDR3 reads CASSIRGRQPQHF. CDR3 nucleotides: TGTGCCAGTAGTATACGGGGTCGGCAGCCCCAGCATTTT.

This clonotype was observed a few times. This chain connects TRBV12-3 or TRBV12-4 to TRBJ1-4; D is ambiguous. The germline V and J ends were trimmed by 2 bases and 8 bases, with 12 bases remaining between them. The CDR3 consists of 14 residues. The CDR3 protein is CASSLRQVGEKLFF. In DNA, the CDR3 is TGTGCCAGCAGTTTAAGGCAGGTCGGGGAAAAACTGTTTTTT.

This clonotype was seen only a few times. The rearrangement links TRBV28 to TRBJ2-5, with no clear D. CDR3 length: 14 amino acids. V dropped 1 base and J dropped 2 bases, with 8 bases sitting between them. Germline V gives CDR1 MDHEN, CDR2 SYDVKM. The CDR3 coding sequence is TGTGCCAGCAGTTTATATAGCAGTCAAGAGACCCAGTACTTC. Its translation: CASSLYSSQETQYF.

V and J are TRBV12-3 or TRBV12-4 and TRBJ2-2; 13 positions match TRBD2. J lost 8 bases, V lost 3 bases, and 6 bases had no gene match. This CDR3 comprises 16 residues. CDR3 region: CASSFVTSGRPGELFF. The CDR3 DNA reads TGTGCCAGCAGTTTCGTGACTAGCGGGAGGCCTGGGGAGCTGTTTTTT.

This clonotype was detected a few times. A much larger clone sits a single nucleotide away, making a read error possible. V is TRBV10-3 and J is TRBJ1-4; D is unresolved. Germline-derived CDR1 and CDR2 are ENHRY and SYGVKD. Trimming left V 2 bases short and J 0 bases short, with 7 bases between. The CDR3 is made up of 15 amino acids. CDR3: CAISEAGATNEKLFF. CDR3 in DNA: TGTGCCATCAGTGAGGCGGGAGCAACTAATGAAAAACTGTTTTTT.

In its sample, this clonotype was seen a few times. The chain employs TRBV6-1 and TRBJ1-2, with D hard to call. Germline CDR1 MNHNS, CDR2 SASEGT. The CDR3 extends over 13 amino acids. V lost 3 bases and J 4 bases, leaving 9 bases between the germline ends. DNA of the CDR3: TGTGCCAGCAGTGATCGTGGGCTCTATGGCTACACCTTC. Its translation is CASSDRGLYGYTF.

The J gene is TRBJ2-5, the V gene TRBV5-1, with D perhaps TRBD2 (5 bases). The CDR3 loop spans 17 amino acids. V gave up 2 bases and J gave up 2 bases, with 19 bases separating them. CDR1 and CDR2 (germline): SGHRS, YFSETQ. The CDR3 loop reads CASSFVFRGAQQETQYF. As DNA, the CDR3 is TGCGCCAGCAGCTTCGTATTCCGGGGAGCCCAACAAGAGACCCAGTACTTC.

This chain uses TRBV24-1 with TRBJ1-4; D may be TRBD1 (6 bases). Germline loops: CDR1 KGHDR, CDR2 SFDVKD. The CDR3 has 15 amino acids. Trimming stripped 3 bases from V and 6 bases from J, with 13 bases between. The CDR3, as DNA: TGTGCCACCAGTGATGGACGGGGGCCCCATGAAAAACTGTTTTTT. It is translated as CATSDGRGPHEKLFF.

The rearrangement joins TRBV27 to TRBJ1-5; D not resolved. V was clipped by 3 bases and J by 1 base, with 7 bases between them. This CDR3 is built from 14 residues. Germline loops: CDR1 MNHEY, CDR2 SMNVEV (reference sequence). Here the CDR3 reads CASSFKGSNQPQHF. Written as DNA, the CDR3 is TGTGCCAGCAGTTTCAAAGGGAGCAATCAGCCCCAGCATTTT.

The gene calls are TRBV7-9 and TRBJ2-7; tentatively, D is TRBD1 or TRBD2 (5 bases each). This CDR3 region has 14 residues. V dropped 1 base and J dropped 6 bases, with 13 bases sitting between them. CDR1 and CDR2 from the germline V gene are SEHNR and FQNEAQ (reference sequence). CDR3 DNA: TGTGCCAGCAGCTTAGGAGGGGTGGGGTCCGAGCAGTACTTC. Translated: CASSLGGVGSEQYF.

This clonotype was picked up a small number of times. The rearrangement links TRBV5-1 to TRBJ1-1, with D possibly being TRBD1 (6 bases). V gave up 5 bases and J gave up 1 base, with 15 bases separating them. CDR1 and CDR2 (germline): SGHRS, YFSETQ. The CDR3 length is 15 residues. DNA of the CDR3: TGCGCCAGCAGACTGGCGGGGGGCACGAACACTGAAGCTTTCTTT. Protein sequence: CASRLAGGTNTEAFF.